What follows is one T cell receptor (beta chain) and its context. The germline gives CDR1 SNHLY, CDR2 FYNNEI. Trimming shortened V by 4 bases and J by 4 bases, and 16 bases separated the two germline ends. The CDR3 has 15 amino acids. Clones were sequenced by immunoSEQ multiplex PCR, and TCRdb holds only the in-frame ones, with some missing. The sample carries more than 75,000 clones, less than 85% recorded once. The data are from a study of OX40 agonist ivuxolimab in advanced cancers. For the study at large: Dose-escalation patients had hepatocellular carcinoma, melanoma, renal cell or head and neck cancer. Participants averaged approximately 65 years of age (range roughly 20 to 90) and were less than 85% male. Three patients responded partially, comprising one with hepatocellular carcinoma and two with cutaneous melanoma.

The sequencing here drew on CD4+ or CD8+ T cells sorted from blood, taken in a trial of the OX40 agonist ivuxolimab. The clonotype was recovered from an adult with an advanced solid tumor such as melanoma, head and neck, liver or kidney cancer. The J gene is TRBJ1-1, the V gene TRBV2; D may be TRBD1 (6 bases). The DNA of the CDR3 is TGTGCCAGCAGTGTATTGGGGGCGCATAGCACTGAAGCTTTCTTT. Amino acid sequence: CASSVLGAHSTEAFF.